This passage covers 8 T cell receptor beta chains from one sample sequenced in a study of T cells in Graves' hyperthyroidism and ophthalmopathy. Amplified regions were TCR beta CDR3 sequences from RNA transcripts. First-round RT-PCR with HTBI primers amplified the TCR CDR3 region. TCRdb fed the multiplex PCR reads into MiXCR, producing one record per CDR3 protein. Among about 380,000 distinct CDR3 sequences listed, about 18% were seen once. The source material was blood. The source of these receptors is a man aged 18 to 29 with Graves' ophthalmopathy.

This clonotype has just a few counts. The V gene is TRBV7-6, the J gene TRBJ1-3; 10 positions agree with TRBD1. Germline CDR1 reads SGHVS; CDR2 reads FNYEAQ. The CDR3 has 15 residues. Trimming removed 6 bases from V and 2 bases from J; junction bases left unmatched: 4. The CDR3 DNA is TGTGCCAGCAGGAGCGGACAGGGGGCTGGAAACACCATATATTTT. Amino acid sequence: CASRSGQGAGNTIYF.

This clonotype was found many times. This chain joins TRBV18 and TRBJ1-2, with TRBD1 matching 8 bases. Looked up from germline, CDR1 is KGHSH and CDR2 is LQKENI. This CDR3 has 11 amino acids. After removal of 5 bases from V and 14 bases from J, the junction contained 7 bases not matched to a gene. The CDR3 coding sequence is TGTGCCAGCTCATCTGGACAGGGAATAACCTTC. Translation: CASSSGQGITF.

The rearrangement joins TRBV28 to TRBJ2-1; 9 bases map to TRBD2. J was trimmed by 6 bases and V by 5 bases; bases with no gene match: 11. CDR3 length: 16 amino acids. Looked up from germline, CDR1 is MDHEN and CDR2 is SYDVKM. The chain's CDR3 is CASSRPGSGGFNEQFF. The CDR3 DNA reads as TGTGCCAGCAGTCGCCCCGGGAGCGGGGGGTTCAATGAGCAGTTCTTC. Complete variable domain (other parts from reference TRBV28 and TRBJ2-1): DVKVTQSSRYLVKRTGEKVFLECVQDMDHENMFWYRQDPGLGLRLIYFSYDVKMKEKGDIPEGYSVSREKKERFSLILESASTNQTSMYLCASSRPGSGGFNEQFFGPGTRLTVL.

In its sample, this clonotype was seen many times. The chain links TRBV2 to TRBJ2-2; 9 bases agree with TRBD2. Germline V gene data show CDR1 as SNHLY and CDR2 as FYNNEI. The CDR3 extends over 16 amino acids. V lost 6 bases to trimming and J lost 5 bases; unmatched junction nucleotides: 10. CDR3 residues: CASSGLGLAGTGELFF. The CDR3 DNA sequence: TGTGCCAGCAGCGGCCTGGGACTAGCTGGTACCGGGGAGCTGTTTTTT.

The chain joins TRBV20-1 to TRBJ1-2; the D is unclear. The CDR3 is made up of 10 amino acids. The V gene's germline CDR1 is DFQATT and CDR2 SNEGSKA (reference sequence). Trimming shortened V by 3 bases and J by 6 bases, and 5 bases separated the two germline ends. The CDR3 is CSASFHGYTF. The CDR3 DNA reads as TGCAGTGCTAGTTTCCATGGCTACACCTTC.

Ten or more counts support this clonotype. The CDR3 DNA is TGTGCCAGCAGTTTCCCGGGACTAGGGGTCGGGGAGCTGTTTTTT. This codes for CASSFPGLGVGELFF. J is TRBJ2-2 and V is TRBV12-3 or TRBV12-4; TRBD2 matches 8 bases. CDR3 size: 15 residues. V lost 3 bases to trimming and J lost 7 bases; unmatched junction nucleotides: 7.

This clonotype occurred many times. The chain recombines TRBV6-2 or TRBV6-3 with TRBJ2-7; a possible D gene is TRBD2 (7 bases). The CDR3 has 14 amino acids. The germline CDR1 and CDR2 sequences are MNHEY and SVGEGT. Trimming shortened V by 7 bases and J by 6 bases, and 19 bases separated the two germline ends. The DNA of the CDR3 is TGTGCCAGCACCTACGGGGGGCGCGGTACCGAGCAGTACTTC. Protein product: CASTYGGRGTEQYF.

This clonotype was detected only a few times. The rearrangement joins TRBV6-4 to TRBJ2-1, with D maybe TRBD2 (6 bases). The CDR3 is 18 amino acids. Per germline, CDR1 MRHNA and CDR2 SNTAGT. V was shortened by 1 base and J by 0 bases, with 16 bases between the two germline ends. CDR3 loop: CASSDYPTSISSYNEQFF. The CDR3 DNA is TGTGCCAGCAGTGACTATCCTACTAGCATAAGCTCCTACAATGAGCAGTTCTTC.